The present entry profiles one T cell receptor (beta chain) with its context. This receptor's antigen is unknown. No base quality information exists; no much larger clone differs at one position. The donors were included in the validation cohort of some 120 subjects, a group kept apart from the approximately 700-subject first cohort. The data stem from a study of cytomegalovirus exposure and HLA in healthy donors listed by TCRdb under 2017. About the full investigation: The 550 to 750 repertoires of the first cohort and the 95 to 150 validation repertoires were produced on the same platform, according to a later analysis. In addition to the first cohort of 666 subjects, a separate validation cohort of over 90 different subjects was used. The aim of the study was to test whether cataloging public T cell receptors could identify signatures of past pathogen exposure. High-throughput TCR immunosequencing, statistical association of individual TCRs with disease status, and machine learning were combined to predict cytomegalovirus infection status.

Library preparation was by the immunoSEQ multiplex PCR assay. The source study handled its data this way. A statistical classification framework was built for diagnosing cytomegalovirus status from the catalog of TCR beta chain sequences. In TCRdb, the immuneACCESS table is reduced to in-frame sequences with V and J assigned. These tables do not hold every clone; where another copy was compared, an unresolved V gene accounts for under half, and the others remain unexplained. V, J and clone size are taken as reported in that table, and D and trimming were inferred from the DNA itself. This sample holds 220,000 or so clones; around four fifths were observed only once. Jointly, the top ten make up 11% to 15% of the sample. The V end loses 1 base and the J end loses 0 bases, and a stretch of 12 bases separates them. The CDR3 runs 16 residues from the cysteine to the phenylalanine. The kept DNA is CDR3 alone, 48 bases in frame from the first base. Taken from the germline V gene, the CDR1 and CDR2 loops are MGHRA and YSYEKL.

What the research found in general, with its limitations: Cytomegalovirus status was reported to be diagnosed by the classifier with high specificity and sensitivity in both the original and validation cohorts. Three of the identified cytomegalovirus-associated TCR beta chains were confirmed in vitro to be specific for cytomegalovirus antigens. It was suggested by the authors that the approach could potentially be generalized to other disease states and immunological phenotypes. A later analysis had no HLA typing for the validation cohort, so co-occurrence there was scored across all 110 or so repertoires. Most TCR sequences were observed very rarely across donors, whereas some public TCRs were present in many individuals. The study gave a list of under 200 TCR beta chains associated with cytomegalovirus. A later analysis found that TCRs clustered in the first cohort also tended to co-occur in the roughly 110 validation repertoires, with more than 90% of cluster scores above 0.

The clonotype was recovered from a woman under 40 in good health and CMV-seropositive. Specimen: PBMCs. The receptor chain draws on TRBV4-1 and TRBJ2-5, with a tentative D call of TRBD1 or TRBD2, each matching 5 bases. The nucleotide sequence is given as TGCGCCAGCAGCCAAGGGGCCGGGGCAGACCAAGAGACCCAGTACTTC. This is translated as CASSQGAGADQETQYF.